One and the same sample provided the 14 T cell receptor beta chains below, sequenced in a study of PD-1 blockade in classical Hodgkin lymphoma. This table comes from immunoSEQ multiplex PCR, and its TCRdb copy is limited to in-frame clones, with some not included. The sample includes some 18,000 clones, roughly 80% seen only once; the top ten take about a quarter. Brentuximab vedotin exposure varied among the patients, all of whom had relapsed after autologous stem cell transplantation. The material was peripheral blood mononuclear cells (PBMCs), obtained at baseline. The receptors stem from a human donor with classical Hodgkin lymphoma.

V is TRBV30 and J is TRBJ1-2; D ambiguous. Germline-derived CDR1 and CDR2 are GTSNPN and SVGIG (reference sequence). The CDR3 runs to 12 residues. Trimming shortened V by 4 bases and J by 7 bases, and 13 bases separated the two germline ends. Here the CDR3 DNA reads TGTGCCTGGACGACCGGTTTCGGTGGCTACACCTTC. It yields the protein CAWTTGFGGYTF. Together with reference TRBV30 and TRBJ1-2, the CDR3 gives the full variable domain: SQTIHQWPATLVQPVGSPLSLECTVEGTSNPNLYWYRQAAGRGLQLLFYSVGIGQISSEVPQNLSASRPQDRQFILSSKKLLLSDSGFYLCAWTTGFGGYTFGSGTRLTVV.

In this sample, this clone turned up once. This chain uses TRBV13 with TRBJ2-1, with 11 nucleotides matching TRBD2. CDR3 length equals 15 residues. CDR1 and CDR2 (germline): PRHDT, FYEKMQ (reference sequence). The ends lost 4 bases at V and 4 bases at J; junction bases unmatched: 3. Written as DNA, the CDR3 is TGTGCCAGCAGCTCCGGGACTAGCGGTTACAATGAGCAGTTCTTC. This translates into CASSSGTSGYNEQFF.

J is TRBJ1-3 and V is TRBV6-1, with D maybe TRBD1 (5 bases). The V gene lost 8 bases and the J gene lost 0 bases, with 11 bases spanning the gap. There are 14 residues in the CDR3. From germline, CDR1 is MNHNS and CDR2 SASEGT. CDR3 bases: TGTGCCAGCCTTCAGGGAGGCTCTGGAAACACCATATATTTT. Residues: CASLQGGSGNTIYF.

Written as DNA, the CDR3 is TGTGCCAGCAGCTTACCGAGCTATGAGCAGTTCTTC. Protein: CASSLPSYEQFF. V is TRBV7-2 and J is TRBJ2-1; D is unclear. Trimming took 2 bases from V and 8 from J, leaving 7 bases between them. Germline V gene sequence: CDR1 SGHTA, CDR2 FQGNSA. CDR3 length: 12 amino acids.

The chain carries TRBV19 and TRBJ2-5, with D unresolved. The J call may not be correct, given that the DNA end is closer to TRBJ2-7. This CDR3 has 13 residues. Germline CDR1 and CDR2: LNHDA and SQIVND (reference sequence). CDR3 in DNA: TGTGCCAGTAGGCTACAGAGCTCCTACGAGCAGTACTTC. This translates into CASRLQSSYEQYF.

This clone was counted only a few times. CDR3 sequence: CAWKTSGGADTQYF. CDR3 nucleotides: TGTGCCTGGAAGACTAGCGGGGGGGCGGATACGCAGTATTTT. The chain couples TRBV30 to TRBJ2-3; 14 nucleotides line up with TRBD2. The germline V gene encodes CDR1 GTSNPN and CDR2 SVGIG (reference sequence). Germline trimming cut 4 bases from V and 6 bases from J; bases unmatched to any gene: 3. This CDR3 spans 14 amino acids.

About this clone: Different DNA sequences within this sample yield the same CDR3. The V gene is TRBV5-4, the J gene TRBJ2-7; tentatively, D is TRBD2 (6 bases). Per germline, CDR1 SGHNT and CDR2 YYREEE (reference sequence). Trimming shortened V by 0 bases and J by 4 bases, and 11 bases separated the two germline ends. This CDR3 contains 14 residues. CDR3 residues: CASSLGLASYEQYF. CDR3 nucleotides: TGTGCCAGCAGCTTGGGGCTAGCGAGTTACGAGCAGTACTTC.

This clone has just a few counts. The gene calls are TRBV28 and TRBJ2-3, with 8 bases that match TRBD2. The trim removed 3 bases at V and 5 bases at J, leaving 10 bases unmatched. This CDR3 spans 16 amino acids. Per the germline V gene, CDR1 is MDHEN and CDR2 is SYDVKM. CDR3 sequence reads: CASSFEGPLAGDTQYF. CDR3 DNA sequence: TGTGCCAGCAGTTTTGAGGGGCCCCTAGCGGGAGATACGCAGTATTTT.

The chain combines TRBV19 with TRBJ2-3; TRBD1 is a possible D gene (6 bases). Trimming removed 6 bases from V and 0 bases from J, with 10 bases in between. Germline-derived CDR1 and CDR2 are LNHDA and SQIVND (reference sequence). The CDR3 runs to 14 residues. The CDR3 loop reads CASSNRESTDTQYF. Written as DNA, the CDR3 is TGTGCCAGTAGCAACAGGGAGAGCACAGATACGCAGTATTTT.

V is TRBV19 and J is TRBJ2-1; possibly TRBD1 for D (5 bases). This CDR3 has 17 amino acids. Germline V lookup: CDR1 LNHDA, CDR2 SQIVND (reference sequence). V lost 5 bases and J 0 bases, leaving 17 bases between the germline ends. CDR3 nucleotides: TGTGCCAGTAGTCCCCAGGGCAGCATCTACTCCTACAATGAGCAGTTCTTC. This sequence encodes CASSPQGSIYSYNEQFF.

The chain carries TRBV6-5 and TRBJ2-1; D call uncertain. The CDR3 spans 11 residues. Trimming shortened V by 5 bases and J by 6 bases, and 5 bases separated the two germline ends. Germline V gene lookup returns CDR1 MNHEY and CDR2 SVGAGI. CDR3 DNA: TGTGCCAGCAGTACCCCCAATGAGCAGTTCTTC. Residues: CASSTPNEQFF.

V is TRBV4-2 and J is TRBJ2-7, with TRBD2 identical over 7 bases. The germline CDR1 and CDR2 sequences are LGHNA and YNFKEQ. The CDR3 loop spans 15 amino acids. The V segment lost 0 bases and the J segment 4 bases; nucleotides outside the gene matches: 6. CDR3 DNA: TGTGCCAGCAGCCAAGATTTTACTAGCGCTTACGAGCAGTACTTC. Protein product: CASSQDFTSAYEQYF.

The chain combines TRBV28 with TRBJ2-5; D is unclear. Trimming left V 1 base short and J 2 bases short, with 8 bases between. CDR1 is MDHEN and CDR2 is SYDVKM in the germline V gene. The CDR3 loop spans 14 amino acids. The chain's CDR3 is CASSLLPLQETQYF. CDR3 nucleotide sequence: TGTGCCAGCAGTTTATTGCCCCTTCAAGAGACCCAGTACTTC.

This clone was found once. The chain employs TRBV5-4 and TRBJ1-1; 12 bases match TRBD1. Germline-derived CDR1 and CDR2 are SGHNT and YYREEE (reference sequence). The CDR3 is 17 residues long. V trimming: 5 bases; J trimming: 4 bases; junction bases outside the gene matches: 12. CDR3 DNA: TGTGCCAGCAGTTGGGACAGGGGGCTCCCCGGTATCACTGAAGCTTTCTTT. Translating it yields CASSWDRGLPGITEAFF.